One sample yielded the 22 T cell receptor beta chains listed below, sequenced in a study of Ad26.COV2.S vaccination and SARS-CoV-2 variants. Produced via immunoSEQ multiplex PCR; TCRdb's table is partial and in-frame only. The table lists about 480,000 clones, roughly 85% of them singletons, with 9.5% to 15% in the top ten. Treatment indicated: some 20 received Ad26.COV2.S at low or high dose, single or two shots; about 5 received placebo; per-sample allocation not given. Collection of the samples took place on day 63 after the first injection of vaccine or placebo. The source material was peripheral blood, sampled in a trial of Ad26.COV2.S vaccine versus placebo. The receptors stem from a person between 18 and 65 years old who received the Ad26.COV2.S COVID-19 vaccine or a placebo.

Points on this clone: Other DNA sequences in the same sample also yield this CDR3. V and J are TRBV7-2 and TRBJ2-1; D gene uncertain. Per the germline V gene, CDR1 is SGHTA and CDR2 is FQGNSA. The ends were cut back, 0 bases at V and 4 bases at J, with 4 bases in the middle. The CDR3 totals 13 residues. This CDR3 reads CASSLAAYNEQFF. In DNA form, the CDR3 reads TGTGCCAGCAGCTTAGCAGCTTACAATGAGCAGTTCTTC.

V usage is TRBV7-9 and J usage is TRBJ1-3; D ambiguous. Germline V gene data show CDR1 as SEHNR and CDR2 as FQNEAQ (reference sequence). V was trimmed by 5 bases and J by 4 bases, leaving 12 bases between them. The CDR3 spans 14 residues. The CDR3 reads CASSASWEGNTIYF. The CDR3 region has the DNA TGTGCCAGCAGCGCCTCCTGGGAAGGAAACACCATATATTTT. Full variable domain (outside the CDR3, taken from reference TRBV7-9 and TRBJ1-3): DTGVSQNPRHKITKRGQNVTFRCDPISEHNRLYWYRQTLGQGPEFLTYFQNEAQLEKSRLLSDRFSAERPKGSFSTLEIQRTEQGDSAMYLCASSASWEGNTIYFGEGSWLTVV.

This chain connects TRBV7-9 to TRBJ2-7; D perhaps matches TRBD1 (5 bases). The V end was cut by 3 bases, the J end by 3 bases, with 9 bases between. Germline CDR1 reads SEHNR; CDR2 reads FQNEAQ (reference sequence). This CDR3 comprises 13 residues. The CDR3: CASSLKGVYEQYF. DNA for the CDR3: TGTGCCAGCAGCTTGAAAGGGGTCTACGAGCAGTACTTC.

The J gene is TRBJ2-5, the V gene TRBV6-6, with TRBD2 matching 7 bases. The CDR3 covers 16 residues. Per the germline V gene, CDR1 is MNHNY and CDR2 is SVGAGI (reference sequence). With 2 bases clipped from V and 1 base from J, the junction kept 7 bases outside the gene matches. This chain's CDR3 is CASSYGVSGFQETQYF. DNA of the CDR3: TGTGCCAGCAGTTACGGGGTTAGCGGGTTCCAAGAGACCCAGTACTTC.

Comments on this clone: The junction and the germline gene differ at one end; a read error may be behind it. The chain combines TRBV9 with TRBJ2-5; D possibly corresponds to TRBD2 (6 bases). Germline loops: CDR1 SGDLS, CDR2 YYNGEE. The CDR3 has 14 amino acids. CDR3 in amino acids: CASSEGLPTEAQYF. In nucleotides, the CDR3 is TGTGCCAGCAGCGAGGGACTGCCAACAGAGGCCCAGTACTTC.

The rearrangement links TRBV6-4 to TRBJ2-7; TRBD1 is a possible D gene (5 bases). This CDR3 has 15 residues. CDR1 MRHNA and CDR2 SNTAGT come from the germline V gene. Trimming left V 0 bases short and J 5 bases short, with 14 bases between. CDR3 sequence: CASSDSIRVLDEQYF. CDR3 bases: TGTGCCAGCAGTGACTCGATCAGGGTTTTGGACGAGCAGTACTTC.

The chain couples TRBV9 to TRBJ2-2; unclear D gene. Germline CDR1 is SGDLS and CDR2 is YYNGEE. Trimming removed 0 bases at V and 4 bases at J, with 13 bases between. The CDR3 length is 16 residues. The CDR3 bases are TGTGCCAGCAGCGTAGGGGTTAGCCTCAGCACCGGGGAGCTGTTTTTT. Translation gives CASSVGVSLSTGELFF.

The chain recombines TRBV30 with TRBJ1-4; 8 nucleotides match TRBD1. Germline CDR1 is GTSNPN and CDR2 is SVGIG (reference sequence). CDR3 length equals 15 residues. V dropped 3 bases and J dropped 0; count of bases not matched to a gene: 3. CDR3 DNA: TGTGCCTGGAGACAGGGGGGAACAACTAATGAAAAACTGTTTTTT. Its translation is CAWRQGGTTNEKLFF.

The genes are TRBV6-5 and TRBJ1-2; 7 nucleotides line up with TRBD1. CDR3 length equals 13 residues. Germline lookup yields CDR1 MNHEY and CDR2 SVGAGI. Trimming removed 5 bases from V and 8 bases from J; junction bases left unmatched: 8. CDR3 in DNA: TGTGCCAGCAGTCGCGACAGGGCCCGGGGCTACACCTTC. Amino acids: CASSRDRARGYTF.

The chain employs TRBV12-3 or TRBV12-4 and TRBJ2-7, with D possibly being TRBD1 (6 bases). The CDR3 loop spans 12 amino acids. The ends were cut back, 4 bases at V and 6 bases at J, with 10 bases in the middle. This chain's CDR3 is CASSSGHVEQYF. The CDR3 DNA reads as TGTGCCAGCAGTTCGGGACATGTCGAGCAGTACTTC.

J is TRBJ2-7 and V is TRBV5-1; 9 bases line up with TRBD2. CDR1 is SGHRS and CDR2 is YFSETQ in the germline V gene. This CDR3 spans 15 amino acids. V was pared by 3 bases and J by 0 bases, with 4 bases of the junction left unmatched. The CDR3 reads CASSYTSGPSYEQYF. The CDR3 DNA reads as TGCGCCAGCAGCTACACTAGCGGGCCCTCCTACGAGCAGTACTTC.

The chain joins TRBV6-6 to TRBJ2-3; D remains unclear. CDR1 and CDR2 (germline): MNHNY, SVGAGI (reference sequence). V dropped 5 bases and J dropped 2 bases, with 20 bases sitting between them. The CDR3 sequence is 17 residues long. The CDR3 region is CASSPRPSGPPTDTQYF. The CDR3 DNA is TGTGCCAGCAGTCCCCGGCCCTCCGGCCCTCCCACAGATACGCAGTATTTT.

The V call is TRBV6-5, the J call TRBJ2-7; D is uncertain. Germline V gene sequence: CDR1 MNHEY, CDR2 SVGAGI. Trimming shortened V by 6 bases and J by 3 bases, and 12 bases separated the two germline ends. This CDR3 has 13 amino acids. The CDR3: CASSAAEFYEQYF. CDR3 sequence (DNA): TGTGCCAGCAGCGCCGCTGAATTCTACGAGCAGTACTTC.

The chain employs TRBV7-9 and TRBJ1-4; TRBD1 aligns across 11 bases. Trimming at V came to 5 bases and at J to 8 bases, leaving 7 bases not matched to a gene. Germline lookup yields CDR1 SEHNR and CDR2 FQNEAQ (reference sequence). CDR3 size: 15 residues. DNA for the CDR3: TGTGCCAGCAGCGCCTCGGACAGGGGGCCGGAAAAACTGTTTTTT. It is translated as CASSASDRGPEKLFF.

The chain carries TRBV18 and TRBJ2-7; the D gene is possibly TRBD2 (6 bases). Germline V gives CDR1 KGHSH, CDR2 LQKENI. The CDR3 runs 14 residues. The germline V and J ends were trimmed by 2 bases and 3 bases, with 11 bases remaining between them. The CDR3 reads CASSPLPGVYEQYF. The CDR3 DNA is TGTGCCAGCTCACCATTGCCGGGGGTCTACGAGCAGTACTTC. Complete variable domain (other parts from reference TRBV18 and TRBJ2-7): NAGVMQNPRHLVRRRGQEARLRCSPMKGHSHVYWYRQLPEEGLKFMVYLQKENIIDESGMPKERFSAEFPKEGPSILRIQQVVRGDSAAYFCASSPLPGVYEQYFGPGTRLTVT.

The chain links TRBV7-3 to TRBJ1-3; D is possibly TRBD1 (6 bases). Looked up from germline, CDR1 is SGHTA and CDR2 is FQGTGA. This CDR3 is 17 amino acids long. The V end lost 5 bases, the J end lost 4 bases, and 21 bases lay between the germline ends. The DNA of the CDR3 is TGTGCCAGCAGCCGACAGGTGGGGGGTACCGAAGGAAACACCATATATTTT. Its translation is CASSRQVGGTEGNTIYF.

The rearrangement joins TRBV19 to TRBJ2-1; D remains ambiguous. The CDR3 totals 12 residues. Germline V CDR1 and CDR2: LNHDA, SQIVND (reference sequence). Deletions cut 5 bases from V and 10 bases from J, with 12 bases between. CDR3 sequence (DNA): TGTGCCAGTAGTTTGGGCTACCGAGAGCAGTTCTTC. This encodes CASSLGYREQFF.

This clone was found once. The genes are TRBV5-6 and TRBJ1-5, with D perhaps matching TRBD1 (5 bases). This CDR3 is built from 14 residues. The germline V and J ends were trimmed by 4 bases and 8 bases, with 16 bases remaining between them. CDR1 and CDR2 (germline): SGHDT, YYEEEE. The CDR3 DNA reads as TGTGCCAGCAGCCTCACAGGAATCGAGGAGCCCCAGCATTTT. It yields the protein CASSLTGIEEPQHF. Full variable domain (missing parts from reference TRBV5-6 and TRBJ1-5): DAGVTQSPTHLIKTRGQQVTLRCSPKSGHDTVSWYQQALGQGPQFIFQYYEEEERQRGNFPDRFSGHQFPNYSSELNVNALLLGDSALYLCASSLTGIEEPQHFGDGTRLSIL.

V is TRBV6-5 and J is TRBJ2-2; 11 bases are a match to TRBD2. Losses at the gene ends were 8 bases for V and 8 bases for J; bases not matched to a gene: 10. This CDR3 region has 15 residues. Germline lookup yields CDR1 MNHEY and CDR2 SVGAGI. CDR3 amino acids: CASSYLASGRGELFF. The CDR3 coding sequence is TGTGCCAGCTCCTACCTGGCTAGCGGGAGGGGGGAGCTGTTTTTT.

J is TRBJ2-1 and V is TRBV11-2; 14 positions agree with TRBD2. Per germline, CDR1 SGHAT and CDR2 FQNNGV. This CDR3 comprises 15 residues. After removal of 1 base from V and 7 bases from J, the junction contained 0 bases not matched to a gene. The CDR3 sequence is CASSLGLAGGNEQFF. CDR3 in DNA: TGTGCCAGCAGCTTAGGACTAGCGGGAGGGAATGAGCAGTTCTTC.

This CDR3 is CAWSAKRWDDYNEQFF. The CDR3 DNA reads TGTGCCTGGAGTGCCAAGAGATGGGACGACTACAATGAGCAGTTCTTC. The chain employs TRBV30 and TRBJ2-1; D may match TRBD1 or TRBD2 (5 bases each). Germline CDR1 and CDR2: GTSNPN and SVGIG (reference sequence). V lost 1 base and J lost 3, with 16 bases in between. The CDR3 totals 16 residues.

The chain couples TRBV5-1 to TRBJ2-1; 12 bases map to TRBD2. CDR3 size: 16 residues. After removal of 5 bases from V and 6 bases from J, the junction contained 9 bases not matched to a gene. In germline, CDR1 is SGHRS, CDR2 YFSETQ. The CDR3 region is CASRRLAGAGANEQFF. CDR3 in DNA: TGCGCCAGCAGGCGACTAGCGGGAGCTGGGGCCAATGAGCAGTTCTTC.